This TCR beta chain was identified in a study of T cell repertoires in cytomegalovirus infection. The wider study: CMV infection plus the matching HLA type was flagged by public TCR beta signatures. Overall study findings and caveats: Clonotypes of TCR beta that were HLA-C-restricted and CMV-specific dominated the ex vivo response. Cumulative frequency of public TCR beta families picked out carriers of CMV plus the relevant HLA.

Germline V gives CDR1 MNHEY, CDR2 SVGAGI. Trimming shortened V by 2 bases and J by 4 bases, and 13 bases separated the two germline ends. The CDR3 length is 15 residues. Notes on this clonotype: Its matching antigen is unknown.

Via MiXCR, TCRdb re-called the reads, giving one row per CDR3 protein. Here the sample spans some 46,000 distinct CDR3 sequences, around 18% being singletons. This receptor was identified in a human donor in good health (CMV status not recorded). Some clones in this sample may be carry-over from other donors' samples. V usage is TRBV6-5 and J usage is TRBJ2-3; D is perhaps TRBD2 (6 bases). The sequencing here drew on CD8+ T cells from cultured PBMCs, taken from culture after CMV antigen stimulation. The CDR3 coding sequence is TGTGCCAGCAGTTACATTCCGGGGGTGGCAGATACGCAGTATTTT. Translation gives CASSYIPGVADTQYF.